Presented here are 3 T cell receptor beta chains from one specimen sequenced in a study of T cell repertoires in cytomegalovirus infection. TCRdb ran MiXCR on the reads and lists one entry per CDR3 protein. In the table there are around 170,000 distinct CDR3 sequences, 17% of which are singletons. Sequences were obtained from CD8+ T cells from PBMCs. These receptors came from a human donor in good health (CMV status not recorded). Some clones in this sample may be carry-over from other donors' samples.

The chain links TRBV20-1 to TRBJ2-7, with D uncertain. The CDR3 sequence is 13 residues long. V lost 6 bases and J lost 2, with 14 bases in between. Germline values: CDR1 DFQATT, CDR2 SNEGSKA (reference sequence). CDR3 loop: CSARTGIAYEQYF. The CDR3 nucleotides are TGCAGTGCCCGAACTGGGATAGCCTACGAGCAGTACTTC.

J is TRBJ2-5 and V is TRBV7-8; possibly TRBD1 or TRBD2 for D (5 bases each). The ends were cut back, 5 bases at V and 5 bases at J, with 15 bases in the middle. This CDR3 comprises 14 residues. Germline V gene sequence: CDR1 SGHVS, CDR2 FQNEAQ. CDR3 sequence: CASSPRRGGETQYF. The DNA for the CDR3 is TGTGCCAGCAGCCCCCGCCGGGGCGGGGAGACCCAGTACTTC.

V gene TRBV7-9 combines with J gene TRBJ1-4, with a tentative D call TRBD1 (6 bases). CDR3 length: 13 residues. The ends were cut back, 5 bases at V and 8 bases at J, with 12 bases in the middle. Germline assignment: CDR1 SEHNR and CDR2 FQNEAQ (reference sequence). CDR3 coding DNA: TGTGCCAGCAGCCCAGGGACAAGGGAAAAACTGTTTTTT. It is translated as CASSPGTREKLFF.